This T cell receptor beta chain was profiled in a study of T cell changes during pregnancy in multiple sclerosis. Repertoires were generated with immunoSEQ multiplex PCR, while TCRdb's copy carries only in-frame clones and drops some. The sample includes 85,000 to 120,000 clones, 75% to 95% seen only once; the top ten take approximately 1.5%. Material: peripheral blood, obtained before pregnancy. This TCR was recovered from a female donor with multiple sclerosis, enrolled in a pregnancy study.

This CDR3 is CASIGGTTIPSSYNEQFF. The CDR3, as DNA: TGTGCCAGCATAGGTGGGACTACCATTCCCAGCTCCTACAATGAGCAGTTCTTC. J is TRBJ2-1 and V is TRBV27; TRBD2 matches at 7 bases. Trimming took 7 bases from V and 0 from J; bases not matched to a gene: 15. Germline V CDR1 and CDR2: MNHEY, SMNVEV (reference sequence). This CDR3 contains 18 residues.